Shown below are 22 T cell receptor beta chains from a single sample sequenced in a study of long-term antiretroviral therapy in people with HIV. Run at survey level, the immunoSEQ assay was version v3.0. Sequenced by immunoSEQ multiplex PCR; TCRdb stores in-frame clones only, minus some. The top ten hold approximately 4% of the sample, which has about 28,000 clones, 91% seen once. The sequencing here drew on unsorted PBMCs, taken 3.1 years after starting antiretroviral therapy. Receptors were obtained from a man aged 18 to 30 with HIV.

J is TRBJ2-3 and V is TRBV4-3, with 7 bases matching TRBD1. J was trimmed by 6 bases and V by 5 bases; bases with no gene match: 11. The CDR3 has 15 amino acids. The germline CDR1 and CDR2 sequences are LGHNA and YSLEER. CDR3 region: CASSGRDSLTDTQYF. CDR3 nucleotides: TGCGCCAGCAGCGGCCGGGACAGCCTTACCGATACGCAGTATTTT.

V is TRBV29-1 and J is TRBJ1-1, with D hard to call. CDR1 and CDR2 from the germline V gene are SQVTM and ANQGSEA. The CDR3 has 10 residues. The ends were cut back, 4 bases at V and 4 bases at J, with 4 bases in the middle. The chain's CDR3 is CSVVRTEAFF. CDR3 coding DNA: TGCAGCGTTGTCCGCACTGAAGCTTTCTTT.

The chain uses TRBV5-1 and TRBJ1-1, with D perhaps matching TRBD1 (6 bases). V was pared by 4 bases and J by 5 bases, with 15 bases between. Looked up from germline, CDR1 is SGHRS and CDR2 is YFSETQ. CDR3 length: 14 amino acids. CDR3 sequence reads: CASSGGGRGTEAFF. CDR3 bases: TGCGCCAGCAGCGGCGGGGGCCGAGGGACTGAAGCTTTCTTT.

The chain links TRBV19 to TRBJ2-2; D uncertain. Germline values: CDR1 LNHDA, CDR2 SQIVND (reference sequence). The CDR3 covers 13 residues. Trimming left V 3 bases short and J 8 bases short, with 10 bases between. CDR3 in DNA: TGTGCCAGTAGTATTAAGACCGGTGGGGAGCTGTTTTTT. Protein product: CASSIKTGGELFF.

J is TRBJ2-7 and V is TRBV13; TRBD1 aligns across 8 bases. CDR3 length: 15 residues. The V and J ends lost 3 bases and 2 bases, in that order; junction bases with no gene match: 6. Germline values: CDR1 PRHDT, CDR2 FYEKMQ (reference sequence). The CDR3 spells CASSFTTGDAYEQYF. The CDR3 DNA follows: TGTGCCAGCAGCTTCACGACAGGGGACGCCTACGAGCAGTACTTC. Based on the CDR3 plus reference TRBV13 and TRBJ2-7, the full variable domain is AAGVIQSPRHLIKEKRETATLKCYPIPRHDTVYWYQQGPGQDPQFLISFYEKMQSDKGSIPDRFSAQQFSDYHSELNMSSLELGDSALYFCASSFTTGDAYEQYFGPGTRLTVT.

This clone was seen a single time. Germline and junction disagree at one end, which may indicate a read error. This chain uses TRBV29-1 with TRBJ1-4; the D is unclear. Germline lookup yields CDR1 SQVTM and CDR2 ANQGSEA. CDR3 length equals 11 residues. CDR3 residues: CSASGREKLCF. DNA of the CDR3: TGCAGCGCAAGCGGGAGGGAAAAACTGTGTTTT.

The chain links TRBV30 to TRBJ2-5; possible D gene TRBD1, 5 bases. The V gene's germline CDR1 is GTSNPN and CDR2 SVGIG (reference sequence). The CDR3 is 12 amino acids. V shed 1 base and J shed 5 bases, with 8 bases lying between them. The CDR3 DNA reads as TGTGCCTGGAGTGGGGCAGGGGAGACCCAGTACTTC. Protein product: CAWSGAGETQYF.

The table lists this clone with a few counts. The rearrangement links TRBV2 to TRBJ2-5; D might be TRBD1 or TRBD2, each matching 5 bases. The germline V gene encodes CDR1 SNHLY and CDR2 FYNNEI. V shed 4 bases and J shed 1 base, with 13 bases lying between them. This CDR3 has 15 amino acids. The CDR3 DNA reads TGTGCCAGCAGTGGGGGTGGTGGGGGCCAAGAGACCCAGTACTTC. This encodes CASSGGGGGQETQYF.

The chain recombines TRBV10-3 with TRBJ2-7, with D hard to call. Germline values: CDR1 ENHRY, CDR2 SYGVKD. The CDR3 sequence is 12 residues long. V lost 7 bases, J lost 7 bases, and 14 bases lay in between. In nucleotides, the CDR3 is TGTGCCATCAAAGGAGAGACTGGGGAGCAGTACTTC. Translating gives CAIKGETGEQYF.

V usage is TRBV7-9 and J usage is TRBJ2-7; 10 nucleotides agree with TRBD1. This CDR3 spans 15 amino acids. Germline CDR1 and CDR2: SEHNR and FQNEAQ (reference sequence). Losses at the gene ends were 3 bases for V and 6 bases for J; bases not matched to a gene: 8. CDR3 in DNA: TGTGCCAGCAGCTTTTACCGGGACAGGGGTGGCGAGCAGTACTTC. Protein product: CASSFYRDRGGEQYF.

V and J are TRBV6-6 and TRBJ1-3; D unresolved. Deletions cut 7 bases from V and 0 bases from J, with 10 bases between. Germline V gives CDR1 MNHNY, CDR2 SVGAGI (reference sequence). The CDR3 has 14 amino acids. CDR3 coding DNA: TGTGCCAGCATTCGACGGCCCTCTGGAAACACCATATATTTT. As protein: CASIRRPSGNTIYF.

The CDR3 loop reads CASSTLTYEQYF. The CDR3, as DNA: TGTGCCAGCAGTACACTGACCTACGAGCAGTACTTC. The gene calls are TRBV11-2 and TRBJ2-7; D gene unclear. CDR1 is SGHAT and CDR2 is FQNNGV in the germline V gene. V lost 6 bases, J lost 2 bases, and 8 bases lay in between. The CDR3 extends over 12 amino acids.

The V call is TRBV9, the J call TRBJ2-7; maybe TRBD2 (6 bases). V gave up 1 base and J gave up 2 bases, with 13 bases separating them. Germline assignment: CDR1 SGDLS and CDR2 YYNGEE. There are 15 residues in the CDR3. In nucleotides, the CDR3 is TGTGCCAGCAGCGTACGGGGAGGACTTCCCTACGAGCAGTACTTC. This encodes CASSVRGGLPYEQYF.

This sequence joins TRBV5-6 and TRBJ1-4; 7 nucleotides align to TRBD1. Germline lookup yields CDR1 SGHDT and CDR2 YYEEEE. V trimming: 4 bases; J trimming: 6 bases; junction bases outside the gene matches: 3. This CDR3 spans 13 amino acids. The chain's CDR3 is CASSLQGDEKLFF. The CDR3 coding sequence is TGTGCCAGCAGCCTTCAGGGGGATGAAAAACTGTTTTTT.

This rearrangement joins TRBV4-1 to TRBJ1-4; D unclear. The V end was cut by 3 bases, the J end by 4 bases, with 9 bases between. CDR1 is MGHRA, CDR2 YSYEKL, per germline. The length of the CDR3 is 14 residues. The CDR3 DNA reads TGCGCCAGCAGCCATCTGGGGATTAATGAAAAACTGTTTTTT. This encodes CASSHLGINEKLFF.

The chain joins TRBV14 to TRBJ2-3; TRBD2 aligns across 8 bases. Looked up from germline, CDR1 is SGHDN and CDR2 is FVKESK. The CDR3 contains 19 residues. The trim removed 4 bases at V and 1 base at J, leaving 16 bases unmatched. CDR3 DNA sequence: TGTGCCAGCAGCCCTGCGGGGGTCGGAAGCGGGAGTGGCACAGATACGCAGTATTTT. Its translation: CASSPAGVGSGSGTDTQYF.

The CDR3 sequence is CASSSRDTESPSYEQYF. DNA of the CDR3: TGTGCCAGCAGCTCCCGGGACACTGAATCCCCTTCCTACGAGCAGTACTTC. The chain uses TRBV13 and TRBJ2-7, with a possible D match to TRBD1 (6 bases). The CDR3 sequence is 17 residues long. Between the trimmed V and J ends, which lost 4 bases and 1 base, there was a span of 20 bases. The germline V gene encodes CDR1 PRHDT and CDR2 FYEKMQ (reference sequence).

V gene TRBV4-2 combines with J gene TRBJ1-4; 7 nucleotides agree with TRBD1. Germline CDR1 reads LGHNA; CDR2 reads YNFKEQ. The J segment lost 4 bases and the V segment lost 4 bases, leaving 9 bases of the junction unmatched. This CDR3 is built from 16 residues. The CDR3, as DNA: TGTGCCAGCAGCCGCCAATCACAGGGGAATAATGAAAAACTGTTTTTT. Residues: CASSRQSQGNNEKLFF.

The chain recombines TRBV15 with TRBJ1-1; D not certain. In germline, CDR1 is LNHNV, CDR2 YYDKDF (reference sequence). This CDR3 comprises 12 residues. With 3 bases removed from V and 5 bases from J, the gap between germline ends came to 7 bases. The CDR3: CATSRRGTEAFF. The CDR3 nucleotides read TGTGCCACCAGCAGGCGTGGGACTGAAGCTTTCTTT.

This clone was detected only a few times. The rearrangement links TRBV23-1 to TRBJ2-7; D call uncertain. TRBV23-1 qualifies as an ORF whose function is uncertain. Trimming cost V 11 bases and J 2 bases, with 16 bases left between them. CDR3 length: 13 amino acids. The CDR3 DNA is TGCGCCGAAAGGTACAGCAGAGCCTACGAGCAGTACTTC. Its translation: CAERYSRAYEQYF.

V gene TRBV6-6 combines with J gene TRBJ1-3; D unresolved. Germline V gene lookup returns CDR1 MNHNY and CDR2 SVGAGI (reference sequence). The CDR3 covers 15 residues. V lost 6 bases and J lost 4, with 16 bases in between. CDR3 sequence: CASRLDGRLGNTIYF. CDR3 nucleotide sequence: TGTGCCAGCAGACTGGACGGGCGACTGGGAAACACCATATATTTT.

This chain connects TRBV2 to TRBJ2-3, with TRBD1 matching over 9 bases. The V gene's germline CDR1 is SNHLY and CDR2 FYNNEI. This CDR3 region has 16 residues. V lost 4 bases to trimming and J lost 4 bases; unmatched junction nucleotides: 9. The DNA of the CDR3 is TGTGCCAGCAGTGTTCCCCGGGACAGGGCGGCAGATACGCAGTATTTT. This codes for CASSVPRDRAADTQYF.